The clone carrying this T cell receptor beta chain was observed a few times. The target antigen is unknown. This sample was included in a study of CD8+ T cells in alopecia areata. Study results and limitations: Higher clonality was seen in lesional scalp than in normal scalp, especially in alopecia totalis/universalis.

The sequencing template was cDNA reverse transcribed from extracted RNA. Measured with immunoSEQ multiplex PCR; TCRdb has only the in-frame clones, and not every one. This table has under 30,000 clones, around 53% appearing once. The authors sorted CD4+ and CD8+ T cells from PBMCs. The source is a human donor with alopecia areata. The sample comprised NKG2D-high CD8+ T cells sorted from blood.

This CDR3 is CASSPSTGVLHEQYF. The DNA for the CDR3 is TGTGCCAGCAGTCCCTCGACAGGGGTTCTGCACGAGCAGTACTTC. The chain carries TRBV27 and TRBJ2-7; 8 nucleotides line up with TRBD1. V was pared by 5 bases and J by 5 bases, with 11 bases of the junction left unmatched. The CDR3 has 15 amino acids. Per the germline V gene, CDR1 is MNHEY and CDR2 is SMNVEV (reference sequence).